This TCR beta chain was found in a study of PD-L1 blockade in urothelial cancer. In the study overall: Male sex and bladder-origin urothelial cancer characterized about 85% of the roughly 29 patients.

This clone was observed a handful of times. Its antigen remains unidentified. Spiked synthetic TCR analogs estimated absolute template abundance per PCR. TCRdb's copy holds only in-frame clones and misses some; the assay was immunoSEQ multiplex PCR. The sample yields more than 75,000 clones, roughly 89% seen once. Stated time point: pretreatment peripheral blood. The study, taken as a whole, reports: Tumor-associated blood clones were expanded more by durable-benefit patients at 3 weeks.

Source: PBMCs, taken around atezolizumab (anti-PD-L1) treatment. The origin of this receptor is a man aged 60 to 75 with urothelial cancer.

CDR3 coding DNA: TGCGCCAGCAGTGAGTCGGGTCCGGGTAACACTGAAGCTTTCTTT. Amino acids: CASSESGPGNTEAFF. The V gene is TRBV10-1, the J gene TRBJ1-1, with unresolved D. The CDR3 length is 15 residues. Looked up from germline, CDR1 is WNHNN and CDR2 is SYGVQD (reference sequence). V was shortened by 0 bases and J by 2 bases, with 10 bases between the two germline ends.